Each of the 27 T cell receptor beta chains below was sequenced from the same sample in a study of blood T cell repertoires in COVID-19. Profiling relied on immunoSEQ multiplex PCR, and the TCRdb table lists in-frame clones only, not all of them. Seen here are 91,000 or so clones, under 95% observed once, and the top ten hold less than 5%. The specimen sequenced was peripheral blood. The receptors originated from a woman aged 45-59 years in a cohort sampled during active COVID-19.

The rearrangement joins TRBV19 to TRBJ2-7; tentative D call: TRBD1 (6 bases). The CDR3 has 13 amino acids. CDR1 LNHDA and CDR2 SQIVND come from the germline V gene (reference sequence). Trimming removed 6 bases at V and 9 bases at J, with 18 bases between. The CDR3 is CASRRQVELGQYF. CDR3 coding DNA: TGTGCCAGTAGACGACAGGTGGAGCTCGGGCAGTACTTC.

This chain joins TRBV27 and TRBJ2-1, with 13 bases identical to TRBD2. This CDR3 has 16 residues. Germline lookup yields CDR1 MNHEY and CDR2 SMNVEV (reference sequence). V trimming: 5 bases; J trimming: 5 bases; junction bases outside the gene matches: 6. The CDR3 loop reads CASSPGTSGNHNEQFF. The CDR3 nucleotides read TGTGCCAGCAGTCCAGGGACTAGCGGGAACCACAATGAGCAGTTCTTC.

This clone was counted once. V gene TRBV20-1 combines with J gene TRBJ2-1; 7 positions agree with TRBD2. Germline V lookup: CDR1 DFQATT, CDR2 SNEGSKA (reference sequence). This CDR3 region has 15 residues. Losses at the gene ends were 3 bases for V and 4 bases for J; bases not matched to a gene: 9. The CDR3 DNA follows: TGCAGTGCTAGTTTGGCGGCTAGCGGTTACAATGAGCAGTTCTTC. This sequence encodes CSASLAASGYNEQFF.

Here the CDR3 reads CAWGKGAVQPQHF. DNA of the CDR3: TGTGCCTGGGGCAAGGGGGCCGTTCAGCCCCAGCATTTT. The chain links TRBV30 to TRBJ1-5; the match to TRBD1 covers 7 bases. The V and J ends lost 5 bases and 6 bases, in that order; junction bases with no gene match: 7. The CDR3 is made up of 13 amino acids. Per the germline V gene, CDR1 is GTSNPN and CDR2 is SVGIG (reference sequence).

V usage is TRBV12-5 and J usage is TRBJ2-7, with 8 bases lining up with TRBD1. Trimming removed 0 bases from V and 9 bases from J; junction bases left unmatched: 13. The CDR3 runs 16 residues. In germline, CDR1 is LGHNT, CDR2 FRNRAP. The CDR3 sequence is CASGLVPGTGVLGQYF. CDR3 DNA: TGTGCTAGTGGTTTGGTACCCGGGACAGGTGTTTTGGGGCAGTACTTC.

J is TRBJ2-2 and V is TRBV10-3, with 7 bases aligning to TRBD2. Germline CDR1 reads ENHRY; CDR2 reads SYGVKD. J was trimmed by 6 bases and V by 4 bases; bases with no gene match: 5. The CDR3 consists of 14 residues. The CDR3 loop reads CAISGLAEAGELFF. The CDR3 nucleotides read TGTGCCATCAGTGGACTAGCTGAGGCCGGGGAGCTGTTTTTT.

The rearrangement uses TRBV2 and TRBJ2-1; the match to TRBD1 covers 7 bases. The CDR3 contains 14 residues. The ends lost 9 bases at V and 0 bases at J; junction bases unmatched: 5. From germline, CDR1 is SNHLY and CDR2 FYNNEI. CDR3 sequence: CARDRQSSYNEQFF. The DNA for the CDR3 is TGTGCCAGGGACAGGCAAAGCTCCTACAATGAGCAGTTCTTC.

V is TRBV3-1 (or the pseudogene TRBV3-2) and J is TRBJ2-3; D not certain. V lost 1 base to trimming and J lost 0 bases, with 11 bases between them. The CDR3 consists of 16 residues. Per the germline V gene, CDR1 is LGHDT and CDR2 is YNNKEL (reference sequence). CDR3 DNA sequence: TGTGCCAGCAGCCAAGCCCAGGCATTAAGCACAGATACGCAGTATTTT. It encodes CASSQAQALSTDTQYF.

The chain employs TRBV3-1 (or the pseudogene TRBV3-2) and TRBJ2-7, with unresolved D. V was pared by 0 bases and J by 4 bases, with 7 bases between. In germline, CDR1 is LGHDT, CDR2 YNNKEL (reference sequence). The CDR3 extends over 13 amino acids. In nucleotides, the CDR3 is TGTGCCAGCAGCCAAGATCAGGCTTACGAGCAGTACTTC. This codes for CASSQDQAYEQYF.

The chain couples TRBV5-1 to TRBJ2-2, with 7 bases fitting TRBD1. Germline V gene lookup returns CDR1 SGHRS and CDR2 YFSETQ. V shed 1 base, J shed 4 bases, and the junction held 1 base outside the gene matches. There are 14 residues in the CDR3. The CDR3 is CASSLPGGTGELFF. CDR3 DNA sequence: TGCGCCAGCAGCTTGCCAGGGGGCACCGGGGAGCTGTTTTTT.

The V and J genes are TRBV5-4 and TRBJ2-1; D remains ambiguous. Per germline, CDR1 SGHNT and CDR2 YYREEE (reference sequence). The CDR3 loop spans 13 amino acids. Between the trimmed V and J ends, which lost 0 bases and 5 bases, there was a span of 6 bases. The CDR3 region has the DNA TGTGCCAGCAGCTTGGACGCGAACAATGAGCAGTTCTTC. This translates into CASSLDANNEQFF.

J is TRBJ1-6 and V is TRBV14, with D possibly matching TRBD1 (6 bases). The V gene lost 2 bases and the J gene lost 7 bases, with 18 bases spanning the gap. Germline V gene data show CDR1 as SGHDN and CDR2 as FVKESK. The CDR3 spans 17 residues. CDR3 sequence: CASSQLVGGAYNSPLHF. CDR3 nucleotides: TGTGCCAGCAGCCAATTGGTAGGGGGGGCTTACAATTCACCCCTCCACTTT.

The chain recombines TRBV11-2 with TRBJ1-4; D is possibly TRBD1 (5 bases). V shed 5 bases and J shed 4 bases, with 14 bases lying between them. This CDR3 has 15 amino acids. Germline lookup yields CDR1 SGHAT and CDR2 FQNNGV. The CDR3 region has the DNA TGTGCCAGCAGCCAGCCGCGGGGGTATAATGAAAAACTGTTTTTT. Protein: CASSQPRGYNEKLFF.

This clone was recorded only once. V and J are TRBV5-4 and TRBJ2-2; a possible D gene is TRBD1 (6 bases). With 2 bases removed from V and 3 bases from J, the gap between germline ends came to 20 bases. Germline CDR1 and CDR2: SGHNT and YYREEE (reference sequence). The CDR3 spans 18 residues. The DNA of the CDR3 is TGTGCCAGCAGCTTTTTCGGACAGCCGCTAGTATACACCGGGGAGCTGTTTTTT. This translates into CASSFFGQPLVYTGELFF.

The chain couples TRBV11-2 to TRBJ1-2; 8 bases fit TRBD1. Per the germline V gene, CDR1 is SGHAT and CDR2 is FQNNGV. Unmatched junction bases numbered 2, after V lost 6 bases and J lost 2 bases. This CDR3 has 13 residues. CDR3: CASSRTGNYGYTF. The CDR3 DNA reads as TGTGCCAGCAGTCGGACAGGGAACTATGGCTACACCTTC.

This chain joins TRBV6-5 and TRBJ1-2, with TRBD1 identical over 9 bases. V trimming: 0 bases; J trimming: 8 bases; junction bases outside the gene matches: 7. CDR1 MNHEY and CDR2 SVGAGI come from the germline V gene. The CDR3 spans 15 residues. This CDR3 is CASSYSSRDRVGYTF. CDR3 coding DNA: TGTGCCAGCAGTTACTCGTCCCGGGACAGGGTCGGCTACACCTTC.

This rearrangement joins TRBV5-1 to TRBJ2-7; 12 bases are shared with TRBD2. CDR3 size: 16 residues. Trimming removed 0 bases from V and 0 bases from J; junction bases left unmatched: 1. Per germline, CDR1 SGHRS and CDR2 YFSETQ. The CDR3 DNA reads as TGCGCCAGCAGCTTGGCTAGCGGGGGGGCCTCCTACGAGCAGTACTTC. Encoded protein: CASSLASGGASYEQYF.

The rearrangement joins TRBV10-3 to TRBJ2-7; 11 bases fit TRBD1. With 10 bases clipped from V and 5 bases from J, the junction kept 10 bases outside the gene matches. The CDR3 totals 14 residues. Germline assignment: CDR1 ENHRY and CDR2 SYGVKD. The CDR3 nucleotides read TGTGCCACCGCACCGGGACAGGGGGGAGACGAGCAGTACTTC. Its protein is CATAPGQGGDEQYF.

The chain links TRBV18 to TRBJ1-1; D is unclear. CDR1 is KGHSH and CDR2 is LQKENI in the germline V gene. Deletions cut 2 bases from V and 0 bases from J, with 13 bases between. This CDR3 comprises 16 residues. The CDR3 spells CASSPIQTGMNTEAFF. The CDR3 DNA is TGTGCCAGCTCACCAATCCAGACGGGTATGAACACTGAAGCTTTCTTT.

J is TRBJ2-5 and V is TRBV7-2; 8 bases match TRBD1. From germline, CDR1 is SGHTA and CDR2 FQGNSA. J lost 2 bases, V lost 5 bases, and 10 bases had no gene match. The CDR3 sequence is 16 residues long. The CDR3 DNA reads TGTGCCAGCAGCCTCGGTTTAGGACAGGGACAAGAGACCCAGTACTTC. This sequence encodes CASSLGLGQGQETQYF.

The chain links TRBV28 to TRBJ2-2; D is unclear. The CDR3 totals 15 residues. V was pared by 6 bases and J by 2 bases, with 13 bases between. The germline CDR1 and CDR2 sequences are MDHEN and SYDVKM. The CDR3 DNA sequence: TGTGCCAGCAGGGTCGGGTTAGGAAACACCGGGGAGCTGTTTTTT. It translates to CASRVGLGNTGELFF.

A word on this clone: One junction end does not reproduce the germline sequence, and a read error may be involved. The rearrangement uses TRBV7-7 and TRBJ2-1; maybe TRBD2 (5 bases). CDR1 and CDR2 (germline): SSHAT, FNYEAQ (reference sequence). CDR3 length equals 15 residues. CDR3 nucleotide sequence: TGTGCTAGCAGCTTCAATCTAGGAGGCGTGGATGAGCAGTTCTTC. Its protein product is CASSFNLGGVDEQFF.

J is TRBJ2-5 and V is TRBV3-1 (or the pseudogene TRBV3-2), with 12 bases lining up with TRBD2. The CDR3 covers 16 residues. Germline assignment: CDR1 LGHDT and CDR2 YNNKEL (reference sequence). The V and J ends lost 3 bases and 5 bases, in that order; junction bases with no gene match: 7. The CDR3 DNA reads as TGTGCCAGCAGCCAGCTGACTAGCGGGGGTATGGAGACCCAGTACTTC. Protein: CASSQLTSGGMETQYF.

This sequence joins TRBV10-3 and TRBJ2-2; 7 nucleotides agree with TRBD1. Losses at the gene ends were 7 bases for V and 4 bases for J; bases not matched to a gene: 3. Germline V lookup: CDR1 ENHRY, CDR2 SYGVKD. The CDR3 loop spans 13 amino acids. The DNA for the CDR3 is TGTGCCATCACCGACAGGGCCACCGGGGAGCTGTTTTTT. It codes for CAITDRATGELFF.

This clone has just one count. V and J are TRBV6-5 and TRBJ2-1; 9 nucleotides match TRBD2. The CDR3 has 16 residues. V was pared by 0 bases and J by 9 bases, with 9 bases of the junction left unmatched. CDR1 is MNHEY, CDR2 SVGAGI, per germline. The CDR3 coding sequence is TGTGCCAGCAGTTACTCTTGGGCGGGAGGGCCAGGTGAGCAGTTCTTC. Translating it yields CASSYSWAGGPGEQFF.

The genes are TRBV9 and TRBJ2-7; TRBD1 agrees at 7 bases. V shed 3 bases and J 1 base; nucleotides not matched to a gene: 4. The CDR3 contains 14 residues. Looked up from germline, CDR1 is SGDLS and CDR2 is YYNGEE. CDR3 protein: CASSATGTSYEQYF. The CDR3 coding sequence is TGTGCCAGCAGCGCGACAGGGACGTCCTACGAGCAGTACTTC.

The V and J genes are TRBV19 and TRBJ1-5; 8 bases align to TRBD1. The V gene end was trimmed by 7 bases and the J gene end by 1 base; junction bases not matched to a gene: 9. CDR1 is LNHDA and CDR2 is SQIVND in the germline V gene (reference sequence). This CDR3 is built from 16 residues. The CDR3 protein is CASNSDRVASNQPQHF. The CDR3 region has the DNA TGTGCCAGTAATTCGGACAGGGTGGCCAGCAATCAGCCCCAGCATTTT. Drawing the rest from reference TRBV19 and TRBJ1-5, the complete variable domain is DGGITQSPKYLFRKEGQNVTLSCEQNLNHDAMYWYRQDPGQGLRLIYYSQIVNDFQKGDIAEGYSVSREKKESFPLTVTSAQKNPTAFYLCASNSDRVASNQPQHFGDGTRLSIL.